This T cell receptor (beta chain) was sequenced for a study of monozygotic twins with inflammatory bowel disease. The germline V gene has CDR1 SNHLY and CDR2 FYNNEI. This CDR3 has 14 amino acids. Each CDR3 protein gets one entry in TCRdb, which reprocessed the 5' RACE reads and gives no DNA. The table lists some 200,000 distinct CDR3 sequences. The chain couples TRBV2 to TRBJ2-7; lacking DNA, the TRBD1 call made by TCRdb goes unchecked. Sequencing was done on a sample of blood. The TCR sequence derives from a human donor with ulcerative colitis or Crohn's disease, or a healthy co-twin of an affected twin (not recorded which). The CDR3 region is CASSVGLGEDEQYF.